The T cell receptor (beta chain) under discussion was sequenced for a study of T cell responses to AZD1222 COVID-19 vaccine (dated by TCRdb to the early 2020s). Broadly, across the study: AZD1222 recipients with second doses at about 4 weeks or about 12 weeks were pooled, because spike-specific TCR depth and breadth did not differ between schedules. A total of around 240 trial participants underwent TCR sequencing, of whom approximately 210 received two doses of AZD1222 and around 25 received two doses of the MenACWY control vaccine. Enrollment into the trials was organized by age into subgroups of 18-55, 56-69 and 70-plus years, and those subgroups contained roughly 150, 30 and 60 TCR-sequenced participants, respectively. The research as a whole found: The vaccine-associated CD4 TCRs covered the entire spike protein, and the dominant responses fell in regions 160-218 and 743-854. Conclusions about previously exposed vaccinees are limited because only a handful of AZD1222 recipients were SARS-CoV-2 seropositive at baseline. Because no day 14 peak-response samples were available, the repertoires could be characterized only after the peak T cell response. Epitopes outside the regions mutated in the B.1.351 and B.1.1.7 variants were reportedly recognized by nearly half of the unique spike-specific TCRs. Spike-specific TCR breadth and depth rose significantly after two AZD1222 doses compared with day 0 and with MenACWY recipients. Most participants were white British and females outnumbered males, and the authors suggested that clonal diversity may have been underestimated. The 56-69-year group was small, and its depth increase did not reach significance, likely because of low power.

The CDR3 regions of human TCRbeta chains were analyzed by immunosequencing. On the authors' methods: Repertoire TCRs were checked for matches against a reference library of SARS-CoV-2-specific TCRs that had been generated using the MIRA antigen-specificity platform. Breadth meant the fraction of unique TCRs that were SARS-CoV-2-associated, whereas depth meant the fraction of total T cells that were SARS-CoV-2-associated. Each spike-specific TCR was assigned to its reactive spike region and to a CD4 or CD8 class using the MIRA data. Log10-transformed breadth and depth values were compared by one-way ANOVA with Sidak's multiple comparisons tests. TCRdb retrieved this table from immuneACCESS and kept in-frame rearrangements only. Not all clones are present; in checked studies, unresolved V genes account for under half, and no reason is known for the remainder. V and J calls and clone size come straight from that table; D and trimming were deduced from the DNA. Counted in this sample were more than 100,000 clones; roughly nine tenths of them appeared once. The ten most abundant clones make up 1.7% of the sample.

This specimen's time point label, interpreted: baseline before first vaccination. Samples from vaccinated people were obtained from the UK trials COV001 and COV002, which included a single-blind randomized controlled phase 2/3 trial of AZD1222 (ChAdOx1 nCoV-19) in healthy adults. For TCRbeta chain sequencing, PBMC samples from trial participants were taken at day 0 and at day 28 after the second dose. The CDR3, cysteine through phenylalanine, is 14 amino acids long. Solely the CDR3 DNA is kept, with 42 bases framed from the first base. CDR1 and CDR2 were assigned from the germline V gene as SNHLY and FYNNEI. After removal of 7 bases from V and 4 bases from J, the junction retains 6 bases not matched to a gene. In the case of this clone: Its cognate antigen has yet to be identified. Base qualities are not recorded, but no much larger clone differs from it by a single base.

The source material was peripheral blood, sampled on day 0 of AZD1222 vaccination. The chain is assembled from TRBV2 and TRBJ1-2; 10 nucleotides in the junction match TRBD1. This sequence was found in an adult in good health. CDR3 loop: CASTPGQGPYGYTF. The DNA sequence is as follows: TGTGCCAGCACACCGGGACAGGGGCCCTATGGCTACACCTTC.